This TCR beta chain was identified during a study of T-cell memory formation after mild COVID-19. As for the study in general: The study found TCR clusters largely donor specific.

TCRdb itself ran the 5' RACE reads through MiXCR, one entry per CDR3 protein. The repertoire consists of under 300,000 distinct CDR3 sequences, with around 15% occurring once and the leading ten covering around 3.7%. The CDR3 is made up of 15 amino acids. From germline, CDR1 is MNHEY and CDR2 SVGEGT. V gave up 6 bases and J gave up 6 bases; unmatched junction bases: 7. Input material: PBMCs or a T cell subset sorted from them (not recorded which). V usage is TRBV6-2 or TRBV6-3 and J usage is TRBJ2-1; TRBD2 aligns across 11 bases. This receptor was obtained from a man aged 18 to 29 who had mild COVID-19 (a few samples of this study predate the infection). Cell type and time point are not known. The CDR3 nucleotides are TGTGCCAGCAGCTCCGGGACTAGCGGCCTCAATGAGCAGTTCTTC. As protein: CASSSGTSGLNEQFF.